This T cell receptor beta chain was identified during a study of response to subunit inactivated influenza vaccine. General study results and limits: T cells newly recruited by each seasonal influenza vaccination are few, the authors suggested.

This CDR3 contains 15 residues. The J segment lost 7 bases and the V segment lost 6 bases, leaving 11 bases of the junction unmatched. This clonotype was counted between two and nine times. Its antigen is still unknown. TCRdb reprocessed the RT-PCR reads with MiXCR, giving one entry per CDR3 protein. The data contain hundreds of thousands of distinct CDR3 sequences, about 14% of them singletons. The material sequenced was PBMCs from blood, taken less than 15 days before vaccination. The chain links TRBV12-3 or TRBV12-4 to TRBJ2-7; 11 bases agree with TRBD2. The source of this sequence is a man in his fifties who received an inactivated influenza vaccine. The CDR3 spells CASREGSGRGLEQYF. The CDR3 nucleotides read TGTGCCAGCAGAGAAGGTAGCGGGAGGGGTTTGGAGCAGTACTTC.